Below, one TCR beta chain is given with its context. This clone has at least ten counts. Its antigen is not yet known. The input lacks base qualities; no much larger clone sits a single base away. The entry originates in a study of metastatic and nonmetastatic thyroid tumors (dated by TCRdb to about 2020). Broadly, across the study: Repertoires were compared across peripheral blood and tumor or nodule tissue samples from malignant and benign thyroid patients. General findings and caveats noted by the study authors: In both blood and tumor samples, TCR beta diversity was reported to be significantly higher in malignant tumors than in benign nodules.

According to the germline V gene, CDR1 reads MNHNS and CDR2 reads SASEGT. The CDR3 sequence holds 13 residues, the cysteine and phenylalanine included. Only the CDR3 part of the read is kept: 39 bases, read in frame from the first base. Trimming takes 5 bases off V and 10 bases off J; junction bases not matched to a gene: 7. No treatment had been received by any patient before thyroid surgery. Patient clinical samples collected from 2012 to 2018 were retrospectively analysed using T-cell receptor beta sequencing. Preparation of the library involved PCR. TCRdb shows the sequencer as Illumina HiSeq 4000. High-throughput sequencing was used to profile the TCR beta-chain CDR3 region of every patient. The source study handled its data this way. The researchers built a classifier to tell apart papillary thyroid cancer patients with distant metastasis, based on CDR3 differences among clinicopathological groups. To measure repertoire diversity the researchers used the Shannon index, while the Morisita-Horn index served to gauge how similar the tumor and blood repertoires were. TCRdb's own reprocessing of the public reads used fastp at Q25 and MiXCR and kept productive beta chains. It is TCRdb's table, rather than the study itself, that gives the V and J calls and clone size. The sample table records about 39,000 clones; over 10% of these occur just once. The ten top clones hold roughly 9% of the sample.

The TCR comes from a male donor with papillary thyroid cancer or a benign thyroid nodule (not recorded which). Some clones in this sample may be carry-over from other donors' samples. Sequencing used blood. This chain is built from TRBV6-1 and TRBJ2-1; a stretch of 8 junction bases matches TRBD1. The sequenced DNA is TGTGCCAGCAGTATGGGACAGGCTGGCGAGCAGTTCTTC. Translated, it gives CASSMGQAGEQFF.